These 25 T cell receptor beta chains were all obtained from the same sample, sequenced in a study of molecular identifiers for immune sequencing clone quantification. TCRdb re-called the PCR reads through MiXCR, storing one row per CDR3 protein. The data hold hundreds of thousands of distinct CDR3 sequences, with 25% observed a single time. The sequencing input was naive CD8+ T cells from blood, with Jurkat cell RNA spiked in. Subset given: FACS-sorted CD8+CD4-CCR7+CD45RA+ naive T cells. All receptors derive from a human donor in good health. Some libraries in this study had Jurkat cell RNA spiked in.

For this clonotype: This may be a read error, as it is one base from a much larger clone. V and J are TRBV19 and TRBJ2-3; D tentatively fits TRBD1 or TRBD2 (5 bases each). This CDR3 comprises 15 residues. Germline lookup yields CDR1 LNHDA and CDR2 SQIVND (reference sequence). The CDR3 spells CASSTIGTLGDTRYF. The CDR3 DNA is TGTGCCAGTAGTACTATCGGGACCTTAGGAGATACGCGGTATTTT.

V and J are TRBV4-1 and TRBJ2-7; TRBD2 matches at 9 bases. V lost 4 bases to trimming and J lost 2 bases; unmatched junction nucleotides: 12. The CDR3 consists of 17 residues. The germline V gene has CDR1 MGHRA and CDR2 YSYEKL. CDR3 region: CASSRLQIAGETYEQYF. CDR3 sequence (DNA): TGCGCCAGCAGCCGACTGCAGATAGCGGGGGAAACCTACGAGCAGTACTTC.

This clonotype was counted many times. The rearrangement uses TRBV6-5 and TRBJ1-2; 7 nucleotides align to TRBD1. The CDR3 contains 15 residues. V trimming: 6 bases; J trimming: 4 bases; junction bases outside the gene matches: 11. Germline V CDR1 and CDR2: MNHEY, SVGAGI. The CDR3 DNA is TGTGCCAGCAGACAATCGGACAGGTCCTTCTATGGCTACACCTTC. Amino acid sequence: CASRQSDRSFYGYTF.

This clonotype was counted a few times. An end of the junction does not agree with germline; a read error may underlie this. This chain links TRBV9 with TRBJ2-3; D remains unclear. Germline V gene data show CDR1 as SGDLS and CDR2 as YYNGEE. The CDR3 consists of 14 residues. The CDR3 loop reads CASRGGISTDTRYF. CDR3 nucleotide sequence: TGTGCCAGCAGGGGCGGAATATCCACAGATACGCGGTATTTT.

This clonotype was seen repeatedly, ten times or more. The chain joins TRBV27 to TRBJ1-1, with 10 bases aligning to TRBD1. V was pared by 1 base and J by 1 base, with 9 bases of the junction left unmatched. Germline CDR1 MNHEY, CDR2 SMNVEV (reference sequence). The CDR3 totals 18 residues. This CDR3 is CASSLYGGQGTSNTEAFF. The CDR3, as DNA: TGTGCCAGCAGTTTATACGGGGGACAGGGGACTTCGAACACTGAAGCTTTCTTT.

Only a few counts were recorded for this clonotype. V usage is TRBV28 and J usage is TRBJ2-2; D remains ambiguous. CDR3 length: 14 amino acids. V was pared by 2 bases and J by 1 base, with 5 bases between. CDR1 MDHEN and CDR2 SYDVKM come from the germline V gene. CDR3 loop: CASSLPLNTGELFF. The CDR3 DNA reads TGTGCCAGCAGTTTACCCTTGAACACCGGGGAGCTGTTTTTT.

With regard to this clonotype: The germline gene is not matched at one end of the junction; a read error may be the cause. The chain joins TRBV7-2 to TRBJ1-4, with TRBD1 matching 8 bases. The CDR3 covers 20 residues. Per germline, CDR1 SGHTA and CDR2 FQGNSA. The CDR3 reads CASSLETGTGRFATNEKLIF. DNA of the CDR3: TGTGCCAGCAGCTTAGAGACCGGGACAGGCCGATTTGCAACTAATGAAAAACTGATTTTT.

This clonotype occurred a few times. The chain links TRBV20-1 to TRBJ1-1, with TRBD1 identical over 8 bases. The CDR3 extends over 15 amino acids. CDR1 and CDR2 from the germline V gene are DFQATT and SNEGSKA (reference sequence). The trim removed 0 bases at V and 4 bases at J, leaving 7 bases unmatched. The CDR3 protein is CSARDATGGITEAFF. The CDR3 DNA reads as TGCAGTGCTAGAGACGCCACAGGGGGAATCACTGAAGCTTTCTTT.

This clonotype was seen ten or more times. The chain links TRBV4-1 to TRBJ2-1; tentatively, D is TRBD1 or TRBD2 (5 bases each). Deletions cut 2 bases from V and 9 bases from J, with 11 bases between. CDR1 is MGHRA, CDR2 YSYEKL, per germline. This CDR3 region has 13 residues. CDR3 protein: CASSQLPGLEQFF. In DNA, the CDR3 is TGCGCCAGCAGCCAACTACCGGGGCTTGAGCAGTTCTTC.

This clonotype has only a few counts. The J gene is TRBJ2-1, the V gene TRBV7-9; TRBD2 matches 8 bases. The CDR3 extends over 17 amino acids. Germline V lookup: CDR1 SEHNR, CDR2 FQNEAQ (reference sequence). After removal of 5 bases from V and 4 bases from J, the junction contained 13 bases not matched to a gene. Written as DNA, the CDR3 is TGTGCCAGCAGCGTGGGCGGGGGGCAGGCAGGATACAATGAGCAGTTCTTC. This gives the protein CASSVGGGQAGYNEQFF.

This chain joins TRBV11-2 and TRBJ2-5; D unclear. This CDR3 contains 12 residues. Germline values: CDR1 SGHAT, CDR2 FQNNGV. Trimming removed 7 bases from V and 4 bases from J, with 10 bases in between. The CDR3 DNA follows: TGTGCCAGCATCCTAACCGGAGAGACCCAGTACTTC. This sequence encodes CASILTGETQYF.

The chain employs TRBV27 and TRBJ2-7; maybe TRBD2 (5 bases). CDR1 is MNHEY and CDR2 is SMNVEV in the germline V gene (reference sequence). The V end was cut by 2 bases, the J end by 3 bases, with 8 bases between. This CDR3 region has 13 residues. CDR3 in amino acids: CASSLMGDYEQYF. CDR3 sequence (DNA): TGTGCCAGCAGTTTAATGGGAGACTACGAGCAGTACTTC.

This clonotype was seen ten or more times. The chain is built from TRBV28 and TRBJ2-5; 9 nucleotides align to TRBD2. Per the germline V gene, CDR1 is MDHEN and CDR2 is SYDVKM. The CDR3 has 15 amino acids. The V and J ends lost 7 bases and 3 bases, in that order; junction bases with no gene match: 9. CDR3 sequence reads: CASKRLADKEETQYF. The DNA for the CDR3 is TGTGCCAGCAAGCGACTAGCGGACAAAGAAGAGACCCAGTACTTC.

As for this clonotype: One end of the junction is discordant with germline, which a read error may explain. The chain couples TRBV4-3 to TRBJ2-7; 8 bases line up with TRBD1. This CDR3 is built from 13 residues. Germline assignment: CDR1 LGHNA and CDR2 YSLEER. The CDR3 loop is CASSPAGGYKQYF. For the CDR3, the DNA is TGCGCCAGCAGCCCAGCAGGGGGCTACAAGCAGTACTTC.

In DNA form, the CDR3 reads TGTGCCAGCAGCCAGCCCGGAGGAAACACCATATATTTT. This encodes CASSQPGGNTIYF. The chain couples TRBV6-2 or TRBV6-3 to TRBJ1-3, with D uncertain. CDR3 length: 13 amino acids. V lost 6 bases, J lost 4 bases, and 10 bases lay in between. In germline, CDR1 is MNHEY, CDR2 SVGEGT.

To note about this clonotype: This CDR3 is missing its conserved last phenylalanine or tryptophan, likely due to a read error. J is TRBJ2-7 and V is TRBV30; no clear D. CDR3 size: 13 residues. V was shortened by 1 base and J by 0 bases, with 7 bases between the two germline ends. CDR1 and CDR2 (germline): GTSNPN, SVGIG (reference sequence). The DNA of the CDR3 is TGTGCCTGGAGTGAGAATTCCTCCTACGAGCAGTACCTC. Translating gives CAWSENSSYEQYL.

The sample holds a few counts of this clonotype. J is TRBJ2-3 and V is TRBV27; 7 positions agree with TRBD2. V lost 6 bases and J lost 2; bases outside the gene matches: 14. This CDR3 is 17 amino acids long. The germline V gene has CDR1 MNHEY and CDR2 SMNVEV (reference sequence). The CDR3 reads CASRPLNAGDYTDTQYF. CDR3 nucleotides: TGTGCCAGCAGGCCACTAAACGCGGGGGATTACACAGATACGCAGTATTTT.

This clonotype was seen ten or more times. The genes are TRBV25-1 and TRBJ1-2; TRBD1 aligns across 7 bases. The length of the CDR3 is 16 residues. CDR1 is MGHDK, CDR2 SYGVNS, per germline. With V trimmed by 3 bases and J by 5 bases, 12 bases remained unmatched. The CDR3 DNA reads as TGTGCCAGCAGTGAGCTAGACAGGGTAGGAGGGTATGGCTACACCTTC. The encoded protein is CASSELDRVGGYGYTF.

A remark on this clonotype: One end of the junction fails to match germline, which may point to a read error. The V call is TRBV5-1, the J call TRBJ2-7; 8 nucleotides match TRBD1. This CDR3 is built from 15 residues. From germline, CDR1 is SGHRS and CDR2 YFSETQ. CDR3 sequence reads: CDSSLAGTGVYEQYF. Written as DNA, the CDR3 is TGCGACAGCAGCTTGGCTGGGACAGGCGTCTACGAGCAGTACTTC.

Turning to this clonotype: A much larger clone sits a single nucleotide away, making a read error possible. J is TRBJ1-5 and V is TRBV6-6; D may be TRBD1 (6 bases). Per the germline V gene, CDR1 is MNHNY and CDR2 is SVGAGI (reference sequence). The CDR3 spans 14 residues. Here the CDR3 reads CTSTHLGGHQPQHF. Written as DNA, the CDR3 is TGTACCAGCACCCACTTAGGGGGGCATCAGCCCCAGCATTTT.

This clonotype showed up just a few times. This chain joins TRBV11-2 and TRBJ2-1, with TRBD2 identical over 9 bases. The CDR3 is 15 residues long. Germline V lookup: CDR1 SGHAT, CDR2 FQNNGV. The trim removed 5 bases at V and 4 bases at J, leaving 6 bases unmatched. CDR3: CASSILAGSYNEQFF. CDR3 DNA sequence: TGTGCCAGCAGCATCCTAGCGGGGAGTTACAATGAGCAGTTCTTC.

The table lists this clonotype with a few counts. Here the CDR3 reads CASSPWGGGASETQYF. CDR3 DNA: TGCGCCAGCAGCCCGTGGGGCGGGGGGGCATCTGAGACCCAGTACTTC. The chain is built from TRBV4-1 and TRBJ2-5; 9 bases are shared with TRBD2. The junction had 11 bases not matched to a gene; V was cut back by 4 bases and J by 5 bases. Germline V gene sequence: CDR1 MGHRA, CDR2 YSYEKL. The CDR3 runs 16 residues.

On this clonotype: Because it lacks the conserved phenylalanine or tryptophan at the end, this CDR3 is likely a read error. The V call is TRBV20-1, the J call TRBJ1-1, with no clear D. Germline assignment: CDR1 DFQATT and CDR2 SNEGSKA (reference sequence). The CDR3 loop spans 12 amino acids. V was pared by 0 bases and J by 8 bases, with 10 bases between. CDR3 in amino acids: CSARDSLSEAFL. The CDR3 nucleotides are TGCAGTGCTAGAGATAGCCTTTCGGAAGCTTTCCTT.

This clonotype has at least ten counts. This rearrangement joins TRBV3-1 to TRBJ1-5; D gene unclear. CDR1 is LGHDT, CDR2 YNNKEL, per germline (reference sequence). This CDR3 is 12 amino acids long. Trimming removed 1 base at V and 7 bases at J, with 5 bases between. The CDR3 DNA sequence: TGTGCCAGCAGCCAAGGAAGACAGCCCCAGCATTTT. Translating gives CASSQGRQPQHF.

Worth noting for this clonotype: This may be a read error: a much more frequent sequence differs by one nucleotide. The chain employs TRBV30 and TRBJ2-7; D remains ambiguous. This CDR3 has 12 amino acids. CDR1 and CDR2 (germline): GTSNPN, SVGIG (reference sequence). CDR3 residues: CAWGVGRYEQYF. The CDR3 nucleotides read TGTGCCTGGGGTGTCGGGCGCTACGAGCAGTACTTC.